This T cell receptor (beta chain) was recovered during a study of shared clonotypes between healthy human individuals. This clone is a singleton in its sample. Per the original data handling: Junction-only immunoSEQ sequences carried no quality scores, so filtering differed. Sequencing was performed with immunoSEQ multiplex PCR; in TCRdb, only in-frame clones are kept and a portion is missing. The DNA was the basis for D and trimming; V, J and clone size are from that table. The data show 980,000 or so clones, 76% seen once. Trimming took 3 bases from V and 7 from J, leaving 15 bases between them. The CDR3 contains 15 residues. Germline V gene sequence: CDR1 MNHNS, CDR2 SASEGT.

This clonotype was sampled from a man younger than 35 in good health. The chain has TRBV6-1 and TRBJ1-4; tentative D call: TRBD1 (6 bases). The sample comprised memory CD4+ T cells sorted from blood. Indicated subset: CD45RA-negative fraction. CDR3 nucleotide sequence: TGTGCCAGCAGTGACGGGGAACAGGGAACTGAAAAACTGTTTTTT. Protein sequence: CASSDGEQGTEKLFF.